This T cell receptor (beta chain) stems from a study of blood T cell repertoires in COVID-19. This table comes from immunoSEQ multiplex PCR, and its TCRdb copy is limited to in-frame clones, with some not included. This sample has fewer than 450,000 clones; around nine tenths occur once, and the top ten carry about 1.1%. The CDR3 runs 13 residues. The V end lost 4 bases, the J end lost 7 bases, and 15 bases lay between the germline ends. CDR1 SGHNT and CDR2 YYREEE come from the germline V gene (reference sequence). This receptor was obtained from a woman aged 18-35 years who had recovered from COVID-19. Sequenced: PBMCs or T cells enriched from blood (not recorded which). The V call is TRBV5-4, the J call TRBJ2-7, with D possibly being TRBD1 (6 bases). The CDR3: CASSIGWTDEQYF. In nucleotides, the CDR3 is TGTGCCAGCAGCATCGGTTGGACAGATGAGCAGTACTTC. The full variable domain, its missing parts supplied by reference TRBV5-4 and TRBJ2-7, is ETGVTQSPTHLIKTRGQQVTLRCSSQSGHNTVSWYQQALGQGPQFIFQYYREEENGRGNFPPRFSGLQFPNYSSELNVNALELDDSALYLCASSIGWTDEQYFGPGTRLTVT.